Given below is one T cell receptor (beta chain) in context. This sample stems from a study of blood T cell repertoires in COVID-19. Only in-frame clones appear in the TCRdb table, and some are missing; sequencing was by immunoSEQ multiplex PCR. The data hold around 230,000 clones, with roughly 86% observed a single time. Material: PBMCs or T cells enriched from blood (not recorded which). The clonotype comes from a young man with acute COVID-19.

For the CDR3, the DNA is TGTGCCTGGAGTGTGAGGTACTACGAGCAGTACTTC. It translates to CAWSVRYYEQYF. This chain connects TRBV30 to TRBJ2-7; D unresolved. The germline CDR1 and CDR2 sequences are GTSNPN and SVGIG (reference sequence). The CDR3 totals 12 residues. Deletions cut 0 bases from V and 3 bases from J, with 6 bases between.